This T cell receptor beta chain was recovered during a study of neurological immune-mediated disorders. One entry per CDR3 protein results from TCRdb running MiXCR on the 5' RACE reads. The profile shows around 66,000 distinct CDR3 sequences, roughly 5.6% of them singletons. Germline CDR1 MGHDK, CDR2 SYGVNS. The CDR3 contains 14 residues. Study-level results: Neither clinical nor MRI features were associated with the multiple sclerosis repertoire cluster.

For this clonotype: The target antigen is unknown. One end of the junction varies from germline; a read error may be responsible.

Specimen: PBMCs. The V and J genes are TRBV25-1 and TRBJ1-3, with 8 bases identical to TRBD1. The sequence was collected from a woman between 25 and 40 years old with multiple sclerosis. The CDR3 reads CASSETGAGKTIYF. CDR3 nucleotides: TGTGCCAGCAGTGAGACAGGGGCTGGAAAAACCATATATTTT.